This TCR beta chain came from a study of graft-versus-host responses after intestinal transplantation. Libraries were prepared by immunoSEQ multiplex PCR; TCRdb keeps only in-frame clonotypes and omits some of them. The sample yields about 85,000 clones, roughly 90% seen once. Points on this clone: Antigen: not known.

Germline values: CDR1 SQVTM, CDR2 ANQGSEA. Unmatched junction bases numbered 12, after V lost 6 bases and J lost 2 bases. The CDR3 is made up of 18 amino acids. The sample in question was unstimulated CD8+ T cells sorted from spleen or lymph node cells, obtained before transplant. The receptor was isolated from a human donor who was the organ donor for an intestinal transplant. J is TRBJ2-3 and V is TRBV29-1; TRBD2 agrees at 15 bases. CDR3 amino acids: CSVAGVGTSGRITDTQYF. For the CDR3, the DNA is TGCAGCGTAGCGGGGGTAGGGACTAGCGGGAGGATCACAGATACGCAGTATTTT.